A single sample is the source of the 25 T cell receptor beta chains below, sequenced in a study of Ad26.COV2.S vaccination and SARS-CoV-2 variants. Data came from immunoSEQ multiplex PCR; TCRdb stores just in-frame clones and leaves some out. The sample contains over 130,000 clones, 80% to 90% of which appear only once. Specimen: peripheral blood, collected after recovery from COVID-19. The source is a human donor who had recovered from COVID-19.

This clone has a handful of counts. The CDR3 protein is CASSQEYGSNQPQHF. CDR3 bases: TGTGCCAGCAGCCAAGAGTATGGGAGCAATCAGCCCCAGCATTTT. V usage is TRBV3-1 (or the pseudogene TRBV3-2) and J usage is TRBJ1-5, with unresolved D. Trimming removed 0 bases at V and 1 base at J, with 7 bases between. Germline V lookup: CDR1 LGHDT, CDR2 YNNKEL (reference sequence). This CDR3 has 15 amino acids.

V usage is TRBV6-5 and J usage is TRBJ2-7; D may be TRBD1 or TRBD2 (5 bases each). Trimming pared 6 bases from V and 2 bases from J, leaving 17 bases between. Germline V gene sequence: CDR1 MNHEY, CDR2 SVGAGI. The CDR3 has 15 residues. Written as DNA, the CDR3 is TGTGCCAGCAGCGGGGCCGTGGGGGACCCCTACGAGCAGTACTTC. It is translated as CASSGAVGDPYEQYF.

DNA for the CDR3: TGTGCCAGCAGCTCAGGGGTAGGGGGGGGGCCCGAAGGGGCCCAGTACTTC. It yields the protein CASSSGVGGGPEGAQYF. The chain joins TRBV5-4 to TRBJ2-5; D might be TRBD2 (7 bases). V gave up 3 bases and J gave up 9 bases, with 27 bases separating them. Per germline, CDR1 SGHNT and CDR2 YYREEE (reference sequence). This CDR3 spans 17 amino acids.

A word on this clone: This CDR3 is also generated by other DNA sequences in the sample. V and J are TRBV7-2 and TRBJ1-2; D is possibly TRBD1 (5 bases). This CDR3 is built from 13 residues. Trimming took off 5 bases at V and 2 bases at J, with 9 bases between the two ends. CDR1 SGHTA and CDR2 FQGNSA come from the germline V gene. CDR3 DNA sequence: TGTGCCAGCAGCCAGACAGTAAACTATGGCTACACCTTC. This sequence encodes CASSQTVNYGYTF.

This chain links TRBV28 with TRBJ1-6; D not resolved. In germline, CDR1 is MDHEN, CDR2 SYDVKM. Between the trimmed V and J ends, which lost 10 bases and 7 bases, there was a span of 14 bases. The CDR3 length is 13 residues. The CDR3 spells CATRAFRNSPLHF. The CDR3, as DNA: TGTGCCACACGGGCCTTCCGAAATTCACCCCTCCACTTT.

This clone was detected a few times. The chain uses TRBV7-9 and TRBJ1-2; D may be TRBD1 (6 bases). Germline V gene sequence: CDR1 SEHNR, CDR2 FQNEAQ (reference sequence). This CDR3 contains 16 residues. V gave up 3 bases and J gave up 5 bases, with 19 bases separating them. CDR3 sequence reads: CASSFSPGHRLYGYTF. DNA of the CDR3: TGTGCCAGCAGCTTCTCACCGGGACACAGACTTTATGGCTACACCTTC.

This clone was detected once. The chain carries TRBV28 and TRBJ2-7; 8 positions match TRBD2. The germline gives CDR1 MDHEN, CDR2 SYDVKM. With 6 bases clipped from V and 9 bases from J, the junction kept 7 bases outside the gene matches. This CDR3 contains 12 residues. CDR3 in DNA: TGTGCCAGCAGCCCTCTAGGACTAGCGCAGTACTTC. Translation: CASSPLGLAQYF. The variable domain in full, with the rest retrieved from reference TRBV28 and TRBJ2-7, is DVKVTQSSRYLVKRTGEKVFLECVQDMDHENMFWYRQDPGLGLRLIYFSYDVKMKEKGDIPEGYSVSREKKERFSLILESASTNQTSMYLCASSPLGLAQYFGPGTRLTVT.

The chain is built from TRBV14 and TRBJ2-1; 7 nucleotides align to TRBD2. This CDR3 is built from 17 residues. With V trimmed by 1 base and J by 7 bases, 13 bases remained unmatched. In germline, CDR1 is SGHDN, CDR2 FVKESK. The DNA for the CDR3 is TGTGCCAGCAGCCAAGCCTACGGGACTACGCCCCTAAATGAGCAGTTCTTC. It translates to CASSQAYGTTPLNEQFF.

The CDR3 DNA follows: TGTGCCAGCAGGATTACAGGAAGTACAAATGAGCAGTTCTTC. It encodes CASRITGSTNEQFF. This chain uses TRBV28 with TRBJ2-1, with D perhaps TRBD1 (5 bases). The CDR3 covers 14 residues. Germline CDR1 MDHEN, CDR2 SYDVKM. Trimming cost V 6 bases and J 7 bases, with 16 bases left between them.

This clone came up a few times. This chain connects TRBV27 to TRBJ1-5, with 7 bases matching TRBD1. CDR1 and CDR2 from the germline V gene are MNHEY and SMNVEV (reference sequence). The CDR3 extends over 15 amino acids. Trimming cost V 4 bases and J 7 bases; bases outside gene matches: 10. For the CDR3, the DNA is TGTGCCAGCAGTTCTGGACAGGCGGGGGCACAGCCCCAGCATTTT. This codes for CASSSGQAGAQPQHF.

The genes are TRBV19 and TRBJ1-1; 7 bases align to TRBD1. The germline gives CDR1 LNHDA, CDR2 SQIVND (reference sequence). V lost 5 bases to trimming and J lost 4 bases; unmatched junction nucleotides: 10. CDR3 length: 15 residues. In DNA, the CDR3 is TGTGCCAGTAGTGAACAGGGGACCGGCCCCACTGAAGCTTTCTTT. Translated, it gives CASSEQGTGPTEAFF.

This rearrangement joins TRBV28 to TRBJ1-2, with 10 bases lining up with TRBD1. This CDR3 region has 14 residues. Germline V gene data show CDR1 as MDHEN and CDR2 as SYDVKM. V lost 6 bases and J lost 8; bases outside the gene matches: 9. CDR3 DNA sequence: TGTGCCAGCAGCTCCATCGACAGGGGGCTCGGCTACACCTTC. Translation gives CASSSIDRGLGYTF.

The chain couples TRBV2 to TRBJ2-7; a weak D match, TRBD1 (5 bases). The CDR3 runs 15 residues. Looked up from germline, CDR1 is SNHLY and CDR2 is FYNNEI. Trimming removed 1 base from V and 1 base from J, with 11 bases in between. The CDR3 nucleotides are TGTGCCAGCAGTGAAGAGGGGCCAGGGTCCTACGAGCAGTACTTC. Translated: CASSEEGPGSYEQYF. Full variable domain (remainder filled in from reference TRBV2 and TRBJ2-7): EPEVTQTPSHQVTQMGQEVILRCVPISNHLYFYWYRQILGQKVEFLVSFYNNEISEKSEIFDDQFSVERPDGSNFTLKIRSTKLEDSAMYFCASSEEGPGSYEQYFGPGTRLTVT.

This sequence joins TRBV11-2 and TRBJ1-1; tentative D call: TRBD1 (6 bases). V was pared by 5 bases and J by 3 bases, with 22 bases between. Germline lookup yields CDR1 SGHAT and CDR2 FQNNGV. CDR3 length: 17 residues. The CDR3 here is CASSAHPRQAGYTEAFF. The CDR3 coding sequence is TGTGCCAGCAGCGCCCATCCCAGACAGGCCGGGTACACTGAAGCTTTCTTT.

The V gene is TRBV5-6, the J gene TRBJ1-5; D possibly corresponds to TRBD1 (5 bases). There are 13 residues in the CDR3. V dropped 7 bases and J dropped 7 bases, with 15 bases sitting between them. Germline CDR1 SGHDT, CDR2 YYEEEE. This chain's CDR3 is CASASGGRQPQHF. CDR3 sequence (DNA): TGTGCCAGCGCCTCGGGGGGACGACAGCCCCAGCATTTT.

The chain is built from TRBV18 and TRBJ1-6, with TRBD1 as a possible D gene (6 bases). The CDR3 extends over 17 amino acids. Germline loops: CDR1 KGHSH, CDR2 LQKENI. V gave up 2 bases and J gave up 2 bases, with 13 bases separating them. CDR3 residues: CASSPMGGGTYNSPLHF. CDR3 DNA sequence: TGTGCCAGCTCACCAATGGGAGGGGGAACCTATAATTCACCCCTCCACTTT. The entire variable domain, with the rest obtained from reference TRBV18 and TRBJ1-6, is as follows: NAGVMQNPRHLVRRRGQEARLRCSPMKGHSHVYWYRQLPEEGLKFMVYLQKENIIDESGMPKERFSAEFPKEGPSILRIQQVVRGDSAAYFCASSPMGGGTYNSPLHFGNGTRLTVT.

The chain employs TRBV6-6 and TRBJ2-3; D unclear. The CDR3 contains 14 residues. The germline V and J ends were trimmed by 6 bases and 2 bases, with 12 bases remaining between them. Germline-derived CDR1 and CDR2 are MNHNY and SVGAGI (reference sequence). CDR3 sequence: CASRLRANTDTQYF. CDR3 DNA: TGTGCCAGCAGGCTCCGGGCTAACACAGATACGCAGTATTTT.

This chain joins TRBV6-2 or TRBV6-3 and TRBJ1-5; D might be TRBD1 (5 bases). CDR3 size: 14 residues. Trimming took 4 bases from V and 3 from J, leaving 10 bases between them. CDR1 is MNHEY, CDR2 SVGEGT, per germline. The CDR3 region is CASSSDTFNQPQHF. The CDR3 bases are TGTGCCAGCAGTTCGGACACCTTCAATCAGCCCCAGCATTTT.

This clone was counted a single time. The chain uses TRBV7-2 and TRBJ1-3, with D perhaps TRBD1 (6 bases). In germline, CDR1 is SGHTA, CDR2 FQGNSA. This CDR3 has 16 amino acids. V lost 2 bases and J 2 bases, leaving 13 bases between the germline ends. The CDR3 DNA sequence: TGTGCCAGCAGCTTACAGCCACAGGGAGCTGGAAACACCATATATTTT. Protein: CASSLQPQGAGNTIYF.

The chain has TRBV27 and TRBJ2-1, with TRBD1 matching 8 bases. V was pared by 6 bases and J by 5 bases, with 18 bases of the junction left unmatched. CDR1 and CDR2 (germline): MNHEY, SMNVEV (reference sequence). This CDR3 contains 18 residues. The CDR3 loop is CASSYRTGIYPTNNEQFF. In nucleotides, the CDR3 is TGTGCCAGCAGCTACCGGACAGGGATCTATCCCACAAACAATGAGCAGTTCTTC.

V and J are TRBV5-1 and TRBJ1-1; TRBD1 is a possible D gene (5 bases). Germline V lookup: CDR1 SGHRS, CDR2 YFSETQ. The CDR3 length is 13 residues. The V gene lost 4 bases and the J gene lost 2 bases, with 9 bases spanning the gap. The CDR3 sequence: CASSPGHNTEAFF. The CDR3 DNA reads as TGCGCCAGCAGCCCCGGACACAACACTGAAGCTTTCTTT.

This chain links TRBV5-8 with TRBJ2-1; D might be TRBD2 (6 bases). Trimming shortened V by 0 bases and J by 4 bases, and 14 bases separated the two germline ends. The CDR3 loop spans 16 amino acids. The V gene's germline CDR1 is SGHTS and CDR2 YDEGEE. DNA of the CDR3: TGTGCCAGCAGCTTGGCGCCCCCGCGGGGTTACAATGAGCAGTTCTTC. Its translation: CASSLAPPRGYNEQFF.

DNA for the CDR3: TGCGCCAGCAGTGAGGCGGGGGAGGCAGATACGCAGTATTTT. It specifies CASSEAGEADTQYF. This rearrangement joins TRBV10-1 to TRBJ2-3, with 7 bases aligning to TRBD2. With V trimmed by 2 bases and J by 4 bases, 3 bases remained unmatched. CDR3 length equals 14 residues. Per germline, CDR1 WNHNN and CDR2 SYGVQD (reference sequence).

CDR3 nucleotides: TGCGCCAGCAGCCAAGATCGGTACGAGCAGTACTTC. Translating it yields CASSQDRYEQYF. This chain connects TRBV4-3 to TRBJ2-7; D is ambiguous. The CDR3 sequence is 12 residues long. The germline V gene has CDR1 LGHNA and CDR2 YSLEER. The V end lost 0 bases, the J end lost 4 bases, and 4 bases lay between the germline ends.

The chain recombines TRBV5-5 with TRBJ2-5; possible D gene TRBD1, 6 bases. Deletions cut 4 bases from V and 2 bases from J, with 12 bases between. This CDR3 spans 14 amino acids. The germline gives CDR1 SGHKS, CDR2 YYEKEE (reference sequence). CDR3 nucleotide sequence: TGTGCCAGCAGCCTGGGGGCAGGACAAGAGACCCAGTACTTC. Its translation is CASSLGAGQETQYF.